The 25 T cell receptor beta chains below were found in one sample sequenced in a study of cytomegalovirus exposure and HLA in healthy donors. A multiplex PCR was run with 60 Vbeta primers and 13 Jbeta primers. Sequenced by immunoSEQ multiplex PCR; TCRdb stores in-frame clones only, minus some. This sample has about 220,000 clones, with less than 85% found just once. The specimen sequenced was PBMCs. The receptors originated from a man younger than 30 in good health and CMV-seronegative.

V usage is TRBV4-1 and J usage is TRBJ1-1; D is unclear. V was clipped by 2 bases and J by 0 bases, with 10 bases between them. Germline lookup yields CDR1 MGHRA and CDR2 YSYEKL. The CDR3 totals 15 residues. This CDR3 is CASSQTGRMNTEAFF. In nucleotides, the CDR3 is TGCGCCAGCAGCCAAACTGGCAGGATGAACACTGAAGCTTTCTTT.

This chain joins TRBV27 and TRBJ2-5; no firm D call. Germline-derived CDR1 and CDR2 are MNHEY and SMNVEV (reference sequence). The CDR3 is 14 residues long. V was shortened by 0 bases and J by 0 bases, with 5 bases between the two germline ends. The CDR3 nucleotides read TGTGCCAGCAGTTTATCCAGGTACCAAGAGACCCAGTACTTC. Its protein product is CASSLSRYQETQYF.

CDR3 nucleotides: TGTGCCAGCACCCCCGGGACTTATCCAGGGGAGCTGTTTTTT. Translation gives CASTPGTYPGELFF. The chain employs TRBV6-5 and TRBJ2-2; D is perhaps TRBD2 (6 bases). V dropped 7 bases and J dropped 8 bases, with 17 bases sitting between them. The CDR3 has 14 amino acids. Germline V gives CDR1 MNHEY, CDR2 SVGAGI.

This clone was recorded only once. The sample holds other DNA sequences that translate to the same CDR3. The genes are TRBV19 and TRBJ1-1; 8 bases agree with TRBD1. CDR1 LNHDA and CDR2 SQIVND come from the germline V gene (reference sequence). The CDR3 is 15 amino acids. Losses at the gene ends were 5 bases for V and 1 base for J; bases not matched to a gene: 6. The CDR3 DNA reads TGTGCCAGTAGTGCTCCAGGACAGGGGAACACTGAAGCTTTCTTT. Residues: CASSAPGQGNTEAFF.

V is TRBV7-9 and J is TRBJ2-2, with 10 bases identical to TRBD2. Germline V gives CDR1 SEHNR, CDR2 FQNEAQ (reference sequence). The CDR3 is 15 residues long. The J segment lost 6 bases and the V segment lost 4 bases, leaving 5 bases of the junction unmatched. The CDR3 bases are TGTGCCAGCAGCTCAGGGACTAGCGAGGCCGGGGAGCTGTTTTTT. This encodes CASSSGTSEAGELFF. Full variable domain (remainder filled in from reference TRBV7-9 and TRBJ2-2): DTGVSQNPRHKITKRGQNVTFRCDPISEHNRLYWYRQTLGQGPEFLTYFQNEAQLEKSRLLSDRFSAERPKGSFSTLEIQRTEQGDSAMYLCASSSGTSEAGELFFGEGSRLTVL.

The V gene is TRBV21-1, the J gene TRBJ2-3; the table's D call, TRBD2, was not checked against the DNA. TRBV21-1 counts as a pseudogene. This CDR3 is built from 16 residues. The CDR3: CASSKVLAGSTDTQYF. The CDR3 nucleotides are TGTGCCAGCAGCAAAGTACTAGCGGGAAGCACAGATACGCAGTATTTT.

This chain joins TRBV7-9 and TRBJ2-1; D is possibly TRBD2 (5 bases). This CDR3 is built from 15 residues. Per germline, CDR1 SEHNR and CDR2 FQNEAQ (reference sequence). Trimming left V 8 bases short and J 0 bases short, with 14 bases between. CDR3 sequence reads: CASSPGSGSYNEQFF. Written as DNA, the CDR3 is TGTGCCAGCTCACCGGGGTCGGGCTCCTACAATGAGCAGTTCTTC.

The chain couples TRBV19 to TRBJ2-6; D ambiguous. CDR1 and CDR2 (germline): LNHDA, SQIVND (reference sequence). The ends were cut back, 5 bases at V and 0 bases at J, with 5 bases in the middle. This CDR3 comprises 14 residues. DNA of the CDR3: TGTGCCAGTAGTGAGATCTCTGGGGCCAACGTCCTGACTTTC. Translated, it gives CASSEISGANVLTF.

The chain has TRBV29-1 and TRBJ1-1, with D uncertain. The CDR3 extends over 13 amino acids. V was clipped by 7 bases and J by 0 bases, with 12 bases between them. Germline V CDR1 and CDR2: SQVTM, ANQGSEA. CDR3 DNA: TGCAGCGCAACTCAGGCAATGAACACTGAAGCTTTCTTT. This translates into CSATQAMNTEAFF.

This chain connects TRBV28 to TRBJ2-1, with D uncertain. Trimming removed 2 bases at V and 4 bases at J, with 18 bases between. The CDR3 has 17 amino acids. From germline, CDR1 is MDHEN and CDR2 SYDVKM. CDR3 loop: CASSLGVGKRGYNEQFF. The CDR3 DNA reads as TGTGCCAGCAGTTTAGGTGTCGGTAAGCGAGGTTACAATGAGCAGTTCTTC.

The chain couples TRBV6-5 to TRBJ2-6, with D possibly TRBD2 on 5 matching bases. CDR3 length: 15 residues. Trimming removed 10 bases from V and 2 bases from J, with 15 bases in between. Germline values: CDR1 MNHEY, CDR2 SVGAGI. CDR3 in DNA: TGTGCCACCAAGTCGACTACTGCTGGGGCCAACGTCCTGACTTTC. Amino acid sequence: CATKSTTAGANVLTF.

J is TRBJ2-1 and V is TRBV7-9; the match to TRBD2 covers 9 bases. Germline lookup yields CDR1 SEHNR and CDR2 FQNEAQ (reference sequence). V shed 1 base, J shed 7 bases, and the junction held 8 bases outside the gene matches. The CDR3 runs 16 residues. The CDR3 protein is CASSLVAGGPGNEQFF. CDR3 bases: TGTGCCAGCAGCTTAGTCGCGGGAGGGCCGGGGAATGAGCAGTTCTTC.

The chain employs TRBV2 and TRBJ1-5; no clear D. Trimming removed 3 bases at V and 0 bases at J, with 9 bases between. The CDR3 has 15 amino acids. In germline, CDR1 is SNHLY, CDR2 FYNNEI. The CDR3 coding sequence is TGTGCCAGCAGTGATGGGCCAGATAGCAATCAGCCCCAGCATTTT. Its translation: CASSDGPDSNQPQHF.

V gene TRBV19 combines with J gene TRBJ2-3; 11 bases match TRBD2. V shed 5 bases, J shed 1 base, and the junction held 5 bases outside the gene matches. The CDR3 covers 16 residues. Germline CDR1 reads LNHDA; CDR2 reads SQIVND (reference sequence). The CDR3 DNA sequence: TGTGCCAGTAGTCCACAGGGACTAGCGGGCACAGATACGCAGTATTTT. Protein sequence: CASSPQGLAGTDTQYF.

With respect to this clone: This CDR3 is also generated by other DNA sequences in the sample. The chain uses TRBV5-1 and TRBJ1-5; tentatively, D is TRBD1 (6 bases). Trimming pared 0 bases from V and 7 bases from J, leaving 11 bases between. The CDR3 consists of 14 residues. Germline V gene data show CDR1 as SGHRS and CDR2 as YFSETQ. The CDR3 DNA follows: TGCGCCAGCAGCTTGGAAGGGGGAGGGCAGCCCCAGCATTTT. Translation: CASSLEGGGQPQHF. Combining the CDR3 with reference TRBV5-1 and TRBJ1-5 gives the whole variable domain KAGVTQTPRYLIKTRGQQVTLSCSPISGHRSVSWYQQTPGQGLQFLFEYFSETQRNKGNFPGRFSGRQFSNSRSEMNVSTLELGDSALYLCASSLEGGGQPQHFGDGTRLSIL.

This chain connects TRBV7-2 to TRBJ1-1, with D uncertain. Trimming left V 1 base short and J 0 bases short, with 9 bases between. The CDR3 runs 15 residues. Looked up from germline, CDR1 is SGHTA and CDR2 is FQGNSA. The chain's CDR3 is CASSLVGGMNTEAFF. In DNA, the CDR3 is TGTGCCAGCAGCTTAGTTGGAGGCATGAACACTGAAGCTTTCTTT.

This chain connects TRBV30 to TRBJ1-1; D not resolved. The CDR3 length is 13 residues. V lost 0 bases to trimming and J lost 4 bases, with 9 bases between them. Germline CDR1 GTSNPN, CDR2 SVGIG (reference sequence). CDR3 DNA sequence: TGTGCCTGGAGTGTGGGAGGAAGCACTGAAGCTTTCTTT. It specifies CAWSVGGSTEAFF.

This chain joins TRBV6-1 and TRBJ2-1; the match to TRBD2 covers 11 bases. The CDR3 has 15 amino acids. Germline V CDR1 and CDR2: MNHNS, SASEGT. With 5 bases clipped from V and 3 bases from J, the junction kept 3 bases outside the gene matches. In DNA, the CDR3 is TGTGCCAGCAGTTTCCTAGCGGGGGGCTACAATGAGCAGTTCTTC. It codes for CASSFLAGGYNEQFF.

The V gene is TRBV6-1, the J gene TRBJ1-5, with a tentative D call TRBD1 (5 bases). The CDR3 length is 14 residues. The ends were cut back, 4 bases at V and 3 bases at J, with 10 bases in the middle. Germline-derived CDR1 and CDR2 are MNHNS and SASEGT. The CDR3 here is CASSGQGYNQPQHF. The CDR3 nucleotides are TGTGCCAGCAGTGGTCAGGGATACAATCAGCCCCAGCATTTT.

Regarding this clone: The same CDR3 also results from other DNA sequences found in this sample. The rearrangement joins TRBV6-5 to TRBJ2-7, with 8 bases lining up with TRBD1. Germline CDR1 is MNHEY and CDR2 is SVGAGI. CDR3 length: 12 amino acids. V dropped 6 bases and J dropped 4; count of bases not matched to a gene: 2. For the CDR3, the DNA is TGTGCCAGCAGAGGACAGGGTTACGAGCAGTACTTC. Translating gives CASRGQGYEQYF.

This clone has only one observation. The chain carries TRBV10-3 and TRBJ1-4; the D gene is possibly TRBD1 (5 bases). Germline assignment: CDR1 ENHRY and CDR2 SYGVKD. The CDR3 sequence is 14 residues long. With 10 bases removed from V and 9 bases from J, the gap between germline ends came to 21 bases. In DNA form, the CDR3 reads TGTGCCACCGCTCTGGAGGGGATTATGAAAAAACTGTTTTTT. Its protein product is CATALEGIMKKLFF.

This chain uses TRBV27 with TRBJ1-2, with 9 bases that match TRBD1. The CDR3 spans 13 residues. Germline V gene sequence: CDR1 MNHEY, CDR2 SMNVEV (reference sequence). V lost 5 bases to trimming and J lost 8 bases; unmatched junction nucleotides: 6. The CDR3 is CASSQQGARGYTF. The CDR3 nucleotides read TGTGCCAGCAGTCAACAGGGGGCGCGGGGCTACACCTTC.

This sequence joins TRBV5-1 and TRBJ2-1; 9 bases agree with TRBD2. J lost 7 bases, V lost 3 bases, and 11 bases had no gene match. CDR3 length: 16 residues. Germline CDR1 SGHRS, CDR2 YFSETQ. The DNA of the CDR3 is TGCGCCAGCAGCTACTCATTAGCGGGAGCTAATAATGAGCAGTTCTTC. Its protein is CASSYSLAGANNEQFF.

The chain employs TRBV7-9 and TRBJ1-2, with 8 nucleotides matching TRBD1. Germline loops: CDR1 SEHNR, CDR2 FQNEAQ (reference sequence). The CDR3 is 13 amino acids. V lost 5 bases, J lost 4 bases, and 3 bases stayed unmatched. The CDR3 DNA reads as TGTGCCAGCAGCCACAGGGGGGCCTATGGCTACACCTTC. Translation: CASSHRGAYGYTF.

The chain links TRBV6-4 to TRBJ2-1; TRBD1 matches 7 bases. The trim removed 5 bases at V and 8 bases at J, leaving 15 bases unmatched. The CDR3 runs to 16 residues. Germline loops: CDR1 MRHNA, CDR2 SNTAGT. CDR3 sequence reads: CASSLRGLAHRDEQFF. Here the CDR3 DNA reads TGTGCCAGCAGTTTAAGGGGGCTAGCACACCGGGATGAGCAGTTCTTC.